This entry lists 9 T cell receptor beta chains sequenced from one sample in a study of T cell repertoires in cytomegalovirus infection. MiXCR, run by TCRdb on the reads, gives a single entry per CDR3 protein. The sample lists 310,000 or so distinct CDR3 sequences, roughly 25% occurring once. Sequences were obtained from PBMCs. Every receptor here comes from a human donor in good health (CMV status not recorded). Some clones in this sample may be carry-over from other donors' samples.

This clonotype was seen a handful of times. J is TRBJ2-7 and V is TRBV11-2, with 9 bases aligning to TRBD2. After removal of 4 bases from V and 0 bases from J, the junction contained 4 bases not matched to a gene. Germline CDR1 and CDR2: SGHAT and FQNNGV. CDR3 length equals 15 residues. DNA of the CDR3: TGTGCCAGCAGCTCCTTTAGCGGGAGCTCCTACGAGCAGTACTTC. The encoded protein is CASSSFSGSSYEQYF. Full variable domain (rest looked up from reference TRBV11-2 and TRBJ2-7): EAGVAQSPRYKIIEKRQSVAFWCNPISGHATLYWYQQILGQGPKLLIQFQNNGVVDDSQLPKDRFSAERLKGVDSTLKIQPAKLEDSAVYLCASSSFSGSSYEQYFGPGTRLTVT.

Remarks on this clonotype: No conserved phenylalanine or tryptophan ends this CDR3, so it is likely a read error. The chain uses TRBV10-3 and TRBJ2-1; possibly TRBD1 for D (5 bases). The CDR3 extends over 13 amino acids. The V and J ends lost 2 bases and 8 bases respectively, with 10 bases between them. CDR1 is ENHRY and CDR2 is SYGVKD in the germline V gene. DNA for the CDR3: TGTGCCATCAGTGAGGCAGGGCGCGATGAGCAGTTCTCC. The encoded protein is CAISEAGRDEQFS.

The chain uses TRBV30 and TRBJ2-3; D gene unclear. Germline loops: CDR1 GTSNPN, CDR2 SVGIG (reference sequence). This CDR3 comprises 12 residues. V lost 0 bases to trimming and J lost 4 bases, with 5 bases between them. The CDR3 nucleotides read TGTGCCTGGAGTGTACATGCAGATACGCAGTATTTT. This sequence encodes CAWSVHADTQYF.

CDR3 DNA: TGTGCCAGCAGCACACAGGTCTCTGGGGCCAACGTCCTGACTTTC. Amino acid sequence: CASSTQVSGANVLTF. This chain links TRBV28 with TRBJ2-6, with D tentatively TRBD1 (5 bases). Trimming cost V 6 bases and J 0 bases, with 9 bases left between them. The CDR3 loop spans 15 amino acids. In germline, CDR1 is MDHEN, CDR2 SYDVKM.

This clonotype was recorded at least ten times. The CDR3 coding sequence is TGTGCCAGCAGCTTTCAGGGCAGGGGAAGCACTGAAGCTTTCTTT. Translation gives CASSFQGRGSTEAFF. The genes are TRBV7-6 and TRBJ1-1, with D tentatively TRBD1 (6 bases). V lost 3 bases to trimming and J lost 4 bases, with 15 bases between them. Germline V gene lookup returns CDR1 SGHVS and CDR2 FNYEAQ. The CDR3 spans 15 residues. The variable domain in full, with the rest retrieved from reference TRBV7-6 and TRBJ1-1, is GAGVSQSPRYKVTKRGQDVALRCDPISGHVSLYWYRQALGQGPEFLTYFNYEAQQDKSGLPNDRFSAERPEGSISTLTIQRTEQRDSAMYRCASSFQGRGSTEAFFGQGTRLTVV.

In this sample, this clonotype turned up once. Just one base apart from a much larger clone, this may be a read error. This chain uses TRBV11-2 with TRBJ2-5; 7 bases match TRBD2. The J segment lost 3 bases and the V segment lost 5 bases, leaving 12 bases of the junction unmatched. CDR3 length: 16 residues. CDR1 and CDR2 from the germline V gene are SGHAT and FQNNGV. This CDR3 is CASSGYRTRGEETQYF. The CDR3 bases are TGTGCCAGCAGCGGATATAGGACTAGAGGGGAAGAGACCCAGTACTTC. The whole variable domain, remainder taken from reference TRBV11-2 and TRBJ2-5, is EAGVAQSPRYKIIEKRQSVAFWCNPISGHATLYWYQQILGQGPKLLIQFQNNGVVDDSQLPKDRFSAERLKGVDSTLKIQPAKLEDSAVYLCASSGYRTRGEETQYFGPGTRLLVL.

The chain combines TRBV14 with TRBJ1-1; 8 bases are a match to TRBD1. After removal of 4 bases from V and 5 bases from J, the junction contained 9 bases not matched to a gene. The V gene's germline CDR1 is SGHDN and CDR2 FVKESK. The CDR3 has 15 amino acids. CDR3 protein: CASSRTGSVSTEAFF. The CDR3 DNA follows: TGTGCCAGCAGCCGGACAGGGTCCGTTAGTACTGAAGCTTTCTTT.

The chain is built from TRBV6-2 or TRBV6-3 and TRBJ2-7; 8 positions match TRBD1. V lost 6 bases to trimming and J lost 2 bases; unmatched junction nucleotides: 12. CDR1 and CDR2 from the germline V gene are MNHEY and SVGEGT. This CDR3 contains 16 residues. CDR3 amino acids: CASSAPLRDRPYEQYF. The DNA of the CDR3 is TGTGCCAGCAGCGCTCCCCTCCGGGACAGGCCCTACGAGCAGTACTTC.

The gene calls are TRBV28 and TRBJ2-1; TRBD1 or TRBD2 may be the D gene (5 bases each). CDR3 size: 13 residues. The V end lost 10 bases, the J end lost 7 bases, and 17 bases lay between the germline ends. CDR1 and CDR2 from the germline V gene are MDHEN and SYDVKM. This CDR3 is CATPGRNTNEQFF. In nucleotides, the CDR3 is TGTGCCACCCCGGGACGGAACACTAATGAGCAGTTCTTC.